These T cell receptor beta chains were read from a single sample in a study of T cells in Graves' hyperthyroidism and ophthalmopathy. MiXCR was run by TCRdb on the multiplex PCR reads, yielding one entry per CDR3 protein. The sample has roughly 500,000 distinct CDR3 sequences; around 46% are singletons. Sequencing was done on a sample of peripheral blood or thyroid tissue (not recorded which). Receptors were obtained from an adult woman with Graves' disease, either hyperthyroidism or ophthalmopathy (not recorded which). CDR3s include the opening cysteine and the closing phenylalanine or tryptophan. A D gene is named only where the DNA matches it firmly. Clone sizes are given selectively: once, few, many, or a class where the clone is expanded.

d_call	v_call	cdr3_length	j_call	clone_size	cdr3_aa	cdr3_nt
-	TRBV9	13	TRBJ1-2	many	CASSEGPPYGYTF	TGTGCCAGCAGCGAGGGGCCTCCCTATGGCTACACCTTC
TRBD2	TRBV7-3	18	TRBJ2-7	-	CASSLSPGVREGPYEQYF	TGTGCCAGCAGCTTAAGTCCTGGGGTACGGGAGGGGCCCTACGAGCAGTACTTC
-	TRBV7-9	15	TRBJ2-7	once	CASSYGTSSSYEQYF	TGTGCCAGCAGTTACGGGACATCTAGCTCCTACGAGCAGTACTTC
-	TRBV25-1	17	TRBJ1-3	-	CASSERVGRAGGNTIYF	TGTGCCAGCAGTGAACGGGTCGGAAGAGCCGGGGGAAACACCATATATTTT
TRBD2	TRBV6-6	15	TRBJ2-7	many	CASRGAGGAIYEQYF	TGTGCCAGCAGGGGGGCGGGAGGCGCAATCTACGAGCAGTACTTC
-	TRBV20-1	12	TRBJ2-7	-	CSANHATGEQYF	TGCAGTGCCAACCACGCTACCGGCGAGCAGTACTTC
-	TRBV7-4	15	TRBJ1-1	-	CASTPLNLANTEAFF	TGTGCCAGCACGCCCCTCAACCTTGCCAACACTGAAGCTTTCTTT
-	TRBV20-1	14	TRBJ2-2	-	CSASYAKNTGELFF	TGCAGTGCTAGTTACGCTAAGAACACCGGGGAGCTGTTTTTT
-	TRBV12-3/TRBV12-4	13	TRBJ2-7	many	CASSSQPPYEQYF	TGTGCCAGCAGTTCCCAACCTCCCTACGAGCAGTACTTC
TRBD1	TRBV20-1	13	TRBJ1-6	many	CSAKGQGISPLHF	TGCAGTGCGAAGGGACAGGGGATTTCACCCCTCCACTTT
-	TRBV9	16	TRBJ1-5	-	CATSDLGAAPNQPQHF	TGTGCCACCAGTGATTTGGGGGCAGCCCCTAATCAGCCCCAGCATTTT
-	TRBV2	14	TRBJ1-1	few	CASSDNLRNTEAFF	TGTGCCAGCAGTGACAATCTGCGGAACACTGAAGCTTTCTTT
TRBD2	TRBV4-1	17	TRBJ2-5	many	CASSQDSTSGWGETQYF	TGCGCCAGCAGCCAAGATTCGACTAGCGGTTGGGGAGAGACCCAGTACTTC
-	TRBV15	13	TRBJ1-1	many	CATSRGAGTEAFF	TGTGCCACCAGCAGAGGAGCGGGCACTGAAGCTTTCTTT
-	TRBV15	15	TRBJ1-5	few	CATSRERISNQPQHF	TGTGCCACCAGCAGAGAGAGGATAAGCAATCAGCCCCAGCATTTT
-	TRBV5-2	15	TRBJ1-4	-	CASKSPGTPNEKLFF	TGTGCCAGCAAGTCCCCCGGGACTCCTAATGAAAAACTGTTTTTT
TRBD2	TRBV20-1	13	TRBJ2-5	-	CSARLAGKETQYF	TGCAGTGCTAGACTAGCGGGAAAAGAGACCCAGTACTTC
-	TRBV24-1	16	TRBJ1-4	many	CATSDLSEKGGEKLFF	TGTGCCACCAGTGATTTGTCTGAAAAGGGCGGTGAAAAACTGTTTTTT
TRBD1	TRBV10-2	14	TRBJ1-6	many	CASSGTEYNSPLHF	TGCGCCAGCTCCGGGACAGAATATAATTCACCCCTCCACTTT
TRBD1	TRBV7-9	19	TRBJ1-5	-	CASSLGIHRDRGLNQPQHF	TGTGCCAGCAGCTTGGGTATTCACAGGGACAGGGGCCTCAATCAGCCCCAGCATTTT
-	TRBV6-2/TRBV6-3	13	TRBJ2-5	many	CASSPEERETQYF	TGTGCCAGCAGTCCCGAGGAGAGAGAGACCCAGTACTTC